This T cell receptor (beta chain) was sequenced for a study of Graves' ophthalmopathy and Graves' hyperthyroidism. RNA served as the template for amplifying TCR beta CDR3 regions. After a first-round RT-PCR with HTBI primers, a second-round multiplex PCR was run. TCRdb passed the multiplex PCR reads through MiXCR, listing each CDR3 protein once. The sample has 600,000 to 700,000 distinct CDR3 sequences, about 38% seen once. Trimming took off 3 bases at V and 7 bases at J, with 15 bases between the two ends. The CDR3 totals 14 residues. The germline gives CDR1 LNHNV, CDR2 YYDKDF (reference sequence). Sequencing was carried out using peripheral blood. The rearrangement joins TRBV15 to TRBJ1-2; possible D gene TRBD1, 5 bases. The clonotype originates from an adult man with Graves' ophthalmopathy. This chain's CDR3 is CATSSREGIGGYTF. The CDR3 DNA sequence: TGTGCCACCAGCAGCCGGGAGGGGATCGGTGGCTACACCTTC.